These 2 T cell receptor beta chains originate from one sample sequenced in a study of blood T cell repertoires in COVID-19 (dated by TCRdb to 2019 to 2021). The library was made by the immunoSEQ multiplex PCR assay. TCRdb provides this immuneACCESS table in a form limited to in-frame rearrangements. Some clones are lacking; in checked studies, under half of them reflect an unresolved V gene, and why the rest are absent is not known. The sample profile shows 200,000 or so clones; over 75% of them were found once. The ten largest clones represent more than 2.5% of the sample. The specimen sequenced was peripheral blood. The receptor source for this set is a man aged 60 to 69 with acute or convalescent COVID-19.

The V call is TRBV6-2 or TRBV6-3, the J call TRBJ2-7, with 11 bases lining up with TRBD2. V was clipped by 5 bases and J by 3 bases; unmatched bases: 6. The CDR3 covers 15 residues. CDR1 MNHEY and CDR2 SVGEGT come from the germline V gene. The chain's CDR3 is CASSQLAGVIYEQYF. DNA of the CDR3: TGTGCCAGCAGTCAACTAGCGGGAGTAATCTACGAGCAGTACTTC.

This clone was seen just once. The chain carries TRBV10-3 and TRBJ2-5, with 7 bases lining up with TRBD2. This CDR3 contains 16 residues. Germline V gene sequence: CDR1 ENHRY, CDR2 SYGVKD. V was clipped by 3 bases and J by 6 bases; unmatched bases: 13. CDR3 sequence: CAISDSAGTGGQTQYF. CDR3 in DNA: TGTGCCATCAGTGATTCAGCGGGAACGGGCGGACAGACCCAGTACTTC.